Sequencing of this T cell receptor (beta chain) was carried out in a study of blood T cells in healthy people across ages. Combining a sample-barcoded 5' primer with a J-beta primer mix, a second PCR ran for roughly 6 to 12 cycles. TCRdb fed the 5' RACE reads into MiXCR, producing one record per CDR3 protein. The sample records 2 million or so distinct CDR3 sequences, roughly 52% being singletons. Germline V CDR1 and CDR2: SGHRS, YFSETQ. The CDR3 length is 13 residues. With 5 bases removed from V and 5 bases from J, the gap between germline ends came to 10 bases. This clonotype was recorded a few times.

Sequencing was performed on blood. The TCR originated in a woman aged 40 to 49 in good health. This sequence joins TRBV5-1 and TRBJ1-4; a possible D gene is TRBD1 (5 bases). The CDR3 DNA reads TGCGCCAGCAGACTGGAGGGGAATGAAAAACTGTTTTTT. It encodes CASRLEGNEKLFF.